A single sample is the source of the 18 T cell receptor beta chains below, sequenced in a study of blood T cells in healthy people across ages. Through a sample-barcoded 5' primer and a J-beta primer mix, a second PCR was run for about 6 to 11 cycles. MiXCR, applied by TCRdb to the 5' RACE reads, yields one record per CDR3 protein. Among around 1,000,000 distinct CDR3 sequences listed, roughly two fifths were seen once. Input material: blood. These receptors all come from a man between 18 and 35 years old in good health.

This clonotype was counted between two and nine times. The rearrangement joins TRBV20-1 to TRBJ2-1; the D gene could be TRBD1 or TRBD2 (5 bases each). The germline gives CDR1 DFQATT, CDR2 SNEGSKA (reference sequence). The CDR3 is 13 amino acids. Trimming stripped 1 base from V and 9 bases from J, with 13 bases between. The DNA for the CDR3 is TGCAGTGCTAGAGTGCCGGGGACGTTTGAGCAGTTCTTC. Amino acids: CSARVPGTFEQFF.

This chain joins TRBV20-1 and TRBJ1-1; no clear D. In germline, CDR1 is DFQATT, CDR2 SNEGSKA (reference sequence). CDR3 size: 12 residues. The CDR3 reads CGGDTLNTEAFF. CDR3 DNA: TGCGGCGGAGACACTTTGAACACTGAAGCTTTCTTT.

The gene calls are TRBV12-3 or TRBV12-4 and TRBJ2-1; D gene ambiguous. Trimming took off 3 bases at V and 8 bases at J, with 8 bases between the two ends. This CDR3 region has 12 residues. The CDR3 loop is CASSFELDEQFF. The DNA for the CDR3 is TGTGCCAGCAGTTTTGAGTTGGATGAGCAGTTCTTC.

This clonotype was detected ten times or more. This chain uses TRBV9 with TRBJ2-5; TRBD1 might be the D (5 bases). The CDR3 contains 13 residues. The ends were cut back, 0 bases at V and 4 bases at J, with 7 bases in the middle. The V gene's germline CDR1 is SGDLS and CDR2 YYNGEE. CDR3 amino acids: CASSVGQLETQYF. DNA of the CDR3: TGTGCCAGCAGCGTAGGACAGCTAGAGACCCAGTACTTC. The complete variable domain, with remaining parts taken from reference TRBV9 and TRBJ2-5, reads DSGVTQTPKHLITATGQRVTLRCSPRSGDLSVYWYQQSLDQGLQFLIQYYNGEERAKGNILERFSAQQFPDLHSELNLSSLELGDSALYFCASSVGQLETQYFGPGTRLLVL.

This clonotype was observed a handful of times. The chain has TRBV5-1 and TRBJ2-7; TRBD1 aligns across 7 bases. The CDR3 spans 14 residues. The V gene's germline CDR1 is SGHRS and CDR2 YFSETQ. The V gene end was trimmed by 4 bases and the J gene end by 2 bases; junction bases not matched to a gene: 6. The CDR3 DNA is TGCGCCAGCAGCCGAGAGGGACAGCCCTACGAGCAGTACTTC. As protein: CASSREGQPYEQYF.

The rearrangement joins TRBV7-9 to TRBJ2-6; no clear D gene. V dropped 5 bases and J dropped 0 bases, with 17 bases sitting between them. The CDR3 loop spans 18 amino acids. From germline, CDR1 is SEHNR and CDR2 FQNEAQ (reference sequence). CDR3 protein: CASSNPVKTFSGANVLTF. Here the CDR3 DNA reads TGTGCCAGCAGCAACCCAGTAAAAACCTTCTCTGGGGCCAACGTCCTGACTTTC.

The chain carries TRBV6-5 and TRBJ2-5; D not resolved. Between the trimmed V and J ends, which lost 2 bases and 11 bases, there was a span of 18 bases. Germline-derived CDR1 and CDR2 are MNHEY and SVGAGI. There are 14 residues in the CDR3. In nucleotides, the CDR3 is TGTGCCAGCAGTTACGGCCTCGGTCTCAATGAGCAGTACTTC. Translation: CASSYGLGLNEQYF.

The chain joins TRBV7-2 to TRBJ1-1, with D uncertain. V gave up 5 bases and J gave up 2 bases, with 15 bases separating them. Germline V gene lookup returns CDR1 SGHTA and CDR2 FQGNSA. The CDR3 consists of 15 residues. The CDR3 sequence: CASSPLAATNTEAFF. In DNA form, the CDR3 reads TGTGCCAGCAGCCCCTTGGCAGCGACCAACACTGAAGCTTTCTTT.

This clonotype was picked up a small number of times. This chain uses TRBV20-1 with TRBJ2-1, with 10 positions matching TRBD2. This CDR3 is built from 16 residues. J lost 4 bases, V lost 3 bases, and 9 bases had no gene match. CDR1 and CDR2 from the germline V gene are DFQATT and SNEGSKA (reference sequence). The CDR3 protein is CSASRKRGGLYNEQFF. DNA of the CDR3: TGCAGTGCTAGTCGTAAGCGGGGGGGCCTTTACAATGAGCAGTTCTTC.

The chain joins TRBV10-3 to TRBJ2-3; 7 positions match TRBD1. The length of the CDR3 is 15 residues. With 2 bases clipped from V and 3 bases from J, the junction kept 5 bases outside the gene matches. Germline V gene sequence: CDR1 ENHRY, CDR2 SYGVKD. The CDR3 is CAISETGEGTDTQYF. In DNA form, the CDR3 reads TGTGCCATCAGTGAGACAGGGGAAGGGACAGATACGCAGTATTTT.

This clonotype was found a few times. The chain uses TRBV4-2 and TRBJ2-3; 9 nucleotides agree with TRBD2. V was pared by 3 bases and J by 3 bases, with 7 bases of the junction left unmatched. The germline gives CDR1 LGHNA, CDR2 YNFKEQ. The CDR3 is 16 residues long. CDR3 DNA sequence: TGTGCCAGCAGCCAGGGTAGCGGGGGCGGAACAGATACGCAGTATTTT. Amino acid sequence: CASSQGSGGGTDTQYF.

Only a few counts were recorded for this clonotype. The chain is built from TRBV20-1 and TRBJ1-2; 7 positions match TRBD1. V trimming: 5 bases; J trimming: 8 bases; junction bases outside the gene matches: 14. The CDR3 is 14 amino acids. CDR1 and CDR2 from the germline V gene are DFQATT and SNEGSKA (reference sequence). CDR3 nucleotides: TGCAGTGCTGCAGGGGGAGACAGGGCTGGCGGCTACACCTTC. This codes for CSAAGGDRAGGYTF.

This clonotype has only a few counts. The CDR3 DNA follows: TGTGCCAGCAGCAACGGACTAGCGGGGAGCTACAATGAGCAGTTCTTC. Translated: CASSNGLAGSYNEQFF. The chain combines TRBV14 with TRBJ2-1; 12 bases align to TRBD2. The CDR3 has 16 amino acids. The germline V gene has CDR1 SGHDN and CDR2 FVKESK. Germline trimming cut 5 bases from V and 3 bases from J; bases unmatched to any gene: 5.

In its sample, this clonotype was seen a few times. This chain uses TRBV20-1 with TRBJ2-5; TRBD1 aligns across 7 bases. CDR3 length: 14 residues. J was trimmed by 2 bases and V by 3 bases; bases with no gene match: 6. Germline values: CDR1 DFQATT, CDR2 SNEGSKA (reference sequence). This CDR3 is CSASLGRGQETQYF. The CDR3 bases are TGCAGTGCTAGTCTGGGCAGGGGGCAAGAGACCCAGTACTTC.

This clonotype occurred a few times. The chain joins TRBV3-1 to TRBJ2-3; D is unresolved. The germline gives CDR1 LGHDT, CDR2 YNNKEL (reference sequence). This CDR3 contains 15 residues. V was trimmed by 0 bases and J by 4 bases, leaving 11 bases between them. The CDR3 DNA follows: TGTGCCAGCAGCCAAGACTGGGCAGCAGCAGATACGCAGTATTTT. Translated: CASSQDWAAADTQYF.

The table lists this clonotype with a few counts. The chain employs TRBV7-9 and TRBJ1-4; D unresolved. Per germline, CDR1 SEHNR and CDR2 FQNEAQ (reference sequence). CDR3 length: 16 residues. V was clipped by 1 base and J by 8 bases, with 17 bases between them. The CDR3 DNA reads as TGTGCCAGCAGCTTAGGTGCCGAATATGGGAACGAAAAACTGTTTTTT. It yields the protein CASSLGAEYGNEKLFF.

The chain uses TRBV27 and TRBJ2-7, with D possibly being TRBD2 (5 bases). The germline V and J ends were trimmed by 4 bases and 6 bases, with 10 bases remaining between them. The CDR3 has 12 amino acids. Germline CDR1 reads MNHEY; CDR2 reads SMNVEV (reference sequence). Written as DNA, the CDR3 is TGTGCCAGCAGTTCACATGGAGGCGAGCAGTACTTC. The encoded protein is CASSSHGGEQYF.

The V gene is TRBV29-1, the J gene TRBJ2-2; perhaps TRBD1 as D (7 bases). Germline loops: CDR1 SQVTM, CDR2 ANQGSEA. The CDR3 runs 13 residues. The V end lost 7 bases, the J end lost 4 bases, and 13 bases lay between the germline ends. In DNA form, the CDR3 reads TGCAGCGGCAATCAGGGGGGCACCGGGGAGCTGTTTTTT. Its protein product is CSGNQGGTGELFF.